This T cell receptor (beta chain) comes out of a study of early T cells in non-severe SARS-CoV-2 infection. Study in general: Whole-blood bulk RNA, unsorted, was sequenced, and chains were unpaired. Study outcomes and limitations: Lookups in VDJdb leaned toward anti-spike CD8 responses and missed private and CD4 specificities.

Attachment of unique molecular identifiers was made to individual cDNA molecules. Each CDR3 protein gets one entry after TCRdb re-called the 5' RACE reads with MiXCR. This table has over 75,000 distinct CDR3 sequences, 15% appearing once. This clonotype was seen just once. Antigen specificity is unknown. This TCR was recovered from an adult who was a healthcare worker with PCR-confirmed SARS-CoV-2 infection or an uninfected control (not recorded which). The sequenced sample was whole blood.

The CDR3 region has the DNA TGTGCCAGCAGTCCCGGGACGTTCAAGGAGACCCAGTACTTC. This encodes CASSPGTFKETQYF. The rearrangement links TRBV28 to TRBJ2-5; D may correspond to TRBD1 or TRBD2 (5 bases each). Germline V gives CDR1 MDHEN, CDR2 SYDVKM. Deletions cut 5 bases from V and 5 bases from J, with 15 bases between. The CDR3 runs 14 residues.